This T cell receptor (beta chain) was observed in a study of monozygotic twins with inflammatory bowel disease. TCRdb reprocessed the 5' RACE reads, keeping one entry per CDR3 protein, no DNA. Here the sample table reports around 400,000 distinct CDR3 sequences. CDR3 size: 16 residues. CDR1 and CDR2 from the germline V gene are LGHNA and YSLEER. The chain uses TRBV4-3 and TRBJ1-2; TCRdb names TRBD1, which stays unverified in the absence of DNA. This TCR was sampled from a human donor with ulcerative colitis or Crohn's disease, or a healthy co-twin of an affected twin (not recorded which). Sequencing was performed on blood. The CDR3: CASSQEGTGRSYGYTF.